A single sample is the source of the 22 T cell receptor beta chains below, sequenced in a study of Tregs in tolerant kidney transplant recipients. This table comes from immunoSEQ multiplex PCR, and its TCRdb copy is limited to in-frame clones, with some not included. The sample contains 90,000 or so clones, just over 90% of which appear only once. Specimen: CD8+ T cells from blood. These receptors came from a human donor in good health.

The chain employs TRBV7-2 and TRBJ2-3, with TRBD2 matching 11 bases. The CDR3 runs 18 residues. The junction had 11 bases not matched to a gene; V was cut back by 5 bases and J by 1 base. Germline V lookup: CDR1 SGHTA, CDR2 FQGNSA. CDR3 amino acids: CASSKTSGMGPGTDTQYF. CDR3 coding DNA: TGTGCCAGCAGCAAGACTAGCGGGATGGGACCCGGCACAGATACGCAGTATTTT.

The rearrangement links TRBV30 to TRBJ2-2, with D possibly matching TRBD2 (5 bases). The CDR3 has 15 residues. Germline V lookup: CDR1 GTSNPN, CDR2 SVGIG (reference sequence). Trimming pared 2 bases from V and 5 bases from J, leaving 15 bases between. CDR3 region: CAWSSGLRWTGELFF. DNA for the CDR3: TGTGCCTGGAGTTCAGGACTCCGTTGGACCGGGGAGCTGTTTTTT.

The rearrangement uses TRBV6-5 and TRBJ2-1, with D unresolved. The CDR3 spans 12 residues. The germline gives CDR1 MNHEY, CDR2 SVGAGI. The V end lost 3 bases, the J end lost 4 bases, and 4 bases lay between the germline ends. The CDR3: CASSYGYNEQFF. The CDR3 nucleotides read TGTGCCAGCAGTTATGGTTACAATGAGCAGTTCTTC.

In its sample, this clone was seen once. This chain links TRBV4-1 with TRBJ2-1, with TRBD2 matching over 9 bases. The CDR3 is 17 residues long. The germline V gene has CDR1 MGHRA and CDR2 YSYEKL. Germline trimming cut 3 bases from V and 2 bases from J; bases unmatched to any gene: 8. CDR3 nucleotides: TGCGCCAGCAGCCACCGCTATAGCGGGAGCACCTACAATGAGCAGTTCTTC. It specifies CASSHRYSGSTYNEQFF.

The gene calls are TRBV4-1 and TRBJ2-1; D is ambiguous. This CDR3 has 12 residues. Germline V gene lookup returns CDR1 MGHRA and CDR2 YSYEKL. Trimming cost V 0 bases and J 15 bases, with 12 bases left between them. DNA of the CDR3: TGCGCCAGCAGCCAAGATAAGAGGCGTCCGTTCTTC. Amino acids: CASSQDKRRPFF.

This sequence joins TRBV19 and TRBJ2-7; 9 bases align to TRBD1. The CDR3 totals 14 residues. Germline V CDR1 and CDR2: LNHDA, SQIVND (reference sequence). V was clipped by 5 bases and J by 3 bases; unmatched bases: 5. The CDR3 loop reads CASSGGTGSYEQYF. The DNA for the CDR3 is TGTGCCAGTAGTGGAGGGACAGGGAGCTACGAGCAGTACTTC.

This clone was picked up a small number of times. The V and J genes are TRBV19 and TRBJ2-2, with D possibly being TRBD1 (6 bases). Germline V gives CDR1 LNHDA, CDR2 SQIVND (reference sequence). The CDR3 spans 13 residues. Trimming cost V 4 bases and J 6 bases, with 9 bases left between them. CDR3 nucleotide sequence: TGTGCCAGTAGTACAGGGGATGCCGGGGAGCTGTTTTTT. It is translated as CASSTGDAGELFF.

The chain recombines TRBV19 with TRBJ2-7; TRBD2 aligns across 8 bases. Per the germline V gene, CDR1 is LNHDA and CDR2 is SQIVND (reference sequence). This CDR3 has 15 amino acids. Trimming removed 3 bases from V and 0 bases from J; junction bases left unmatched: 4. The CDR3 DNA follows: TGTGCCAGTAGTATGAGAGCGGGGGCCTCCTACGAGCAGTACTTC. Amino acids: CASSMRAGASYEQYF.

The chain uses TRBV5-6 and TRBJ1-2, with D unclear. Germline assignment: CDR1 SGHDT and CDR2 YYEEEE. The CDR3 is 15 amino acids. The V end was cut by 4 bases, the J end by 4 bases, with 17 bases between. The CDR3 nucleotides are TGTGCCAGCAGCCCCCTCAGTGGGTCGGGCTATGGCTACACCTTC. This sequence encodes CASSPLSGSGYGYTF.

This sequence joins TRBV30 and TRBJ2-1; D not certain. The CDR3 is 13 residues long. V lost 4 bases and J lost 7, with 14 bases in between. Germline V lookup: CDR1 GTSNPN, CDR2 SVGIG (reference sequence). CDR3 residues: CAWNLGYRNEQFF. CDR3 in DNA: TGTGCCTGGAACCTCGGGTATAGAAATGAGCAGTTCTTC.

As DNA, the CDR3 is TGTGCCAGCAGTCCTGGACAGGGGTACAATGAGCAGTTCTTC. This gives the protein CASSPGQGYNEQFF. The chain recombines TRBV7-9 with TRBJ2-1, with 9 positions matching TRBD1. CDR1 SEHNR and CDR2 FQNEAQ come from the germline V gene (reference sequence). This CDR3 has 14 amino acids. Losses at the gene ends were 6 bases for V and 4 bases for J; bases not matched to a gene: 4.

The CDR3, as DNA: TGTGCCAGCAGCTTAGCTCAGGGATTAGAGCAGTACTTC. It is translated as CASSLAQGLEQYF. The V gene is TRBV7-8, the J gene TRBJ2-7; a possible D gene is TRBD1 (5 bases). Germline CDR1 is SGHVS and CDR2 is FQNEAQ. V was clipped by 0 bases and J by 7 bases, with 10 bases between them. The CDR3 is 13 amino acids.

CDR3 amino acids: CASLPATAEYGYTF. Written as DNA, the CDR3 is TGTGCCAGCCTACCAGCGACGGCTGAATATGGCTACACCTTC. V usage is TRBV21-1 and J usage is TRBJ1-2. TRBV21-1 is recorded as a pseudogene. CDR3 length: 14 amino acids.

This clone came up a few times. The gene calls are TRBV19 and TRBJ1-6, with 7 bases that match TRBD1. Germline values: CDR1 LNHDA, CDR2 SQIVND (reference sequence). This CDR3 has 14 residues. V gave up 5 bases and J gave up 8 bases; unmatched junction bases: 6. In nucleotides, the CDR3 is TGTGCCAGTAGTTTTAGACAGGGATATTCACCCCTCCACTTT. Translation: CASSFRQGYSPLHF. The full variable domain, rest sourced from reference TRBV19 and TRBJ1-6, is DGGITQSPKYLFRKEGQNVTLSCEQNLNHDAMYWYRQDPGQGLRLIYYSQIVNDFQKGDIAEGYSVSREKKESFPLTVTSAQKNPTAFYLCASSFRQGYSPLHFGNGTRLTVT.

The chain has TRBV5-1 and TRBJ2-5, with 8 nucleotides matching TRBD1. The CDR3 is 15 residues long. The V and J ends lost 2 bases and 1 base, in that order; junction bases with no gene match: 4. Germline V CDR1 and CDR2: SGHRS, YFSETQ. Here the CDR3 reads CASSLQGGGQETQYF. The CDR3 region has the DNA TGCGCCAGCAGCTTACAGGGGGGTGGCCAAGAGACCCAGTACTTC. Full variable domain (rest looked up from reference TRBV5-1 and TRBJ2-5): KAGVTQTPRYLIKTRGQQVTLSCSPISGHRSVSWYQQTPGQGLQFLFEYFSETQRNKGNFPGRFSGRQFSNSRSEMNVSTLELGDSALYLCASSLQGGGQETQYFGPGTRLLVL.

This sequence joins TRBV2 and TRBJ2-4; D gene unclear. Germline V lookup: CDR1 SNHLY, CDR2 FYNNEI. The CDR3 totals 17 residues. V lost 3 bases to trimming and J lost 0 bases, with 15 bases between them. The CDR3 is CASSESAIALAKNIQYF. The CDR3 nucleotides are TGTGCCAGCAGTGAGAGTGCGATAGCACTAGCCAAAAACATTCAGTACTTC.

The chain uses TRBV29-1 and TRBJ1-5; TRBD1 agrees at 10 bases. The CDR3 length is 14 residues. Germline-derived CDR1 and CDR2 are SQVTM and ANQGSEA. The ends lost 6 bases at V and 5 bases at J; junction bases unmatched: 7. The CDR3 DNA is TGCAGCGTCCAACCCGGGACAGGGGATCAGCCCCAGCATTTT. This encodes CSVQPGTGDQPQHF.

The chain recombines TRBV30 with TRBJ1-1; D perhaps matches TRBD1 (5 bases). The V end was cut by 8 bases, the J end by 0 bases, with 7 bases between. There are 11 residues in the CDR3. CDR1 is GTSNPN, CDR2 SVGIG, per germline (reference sequence). This CDR3 is CAGALNTEAFF. CDR3 coding DNA: TGTGCCGGGGCGTTGAACACTGAAGCTTTCTTT. Full variable domain (rest looked up from reference TRBV30 and TRBJ1-1): SQTIHQWPATLVQPVGSPLSLECTVEGTSNPNLYWYRQAAGRGLQLLFYSVGIGQISSEVPQNLSASRPQDRQFILSSKKLLLSDSGFYLCAGALNTEAFFGQGTRLTVV.

V is TRBV30 and J is TRBJ2-1; D remains unclear. Germline lookup yields CDR1 GTSNPN and CDR2 SVGIG (reference sequence). This CDR3 comprises 11 residues. Trimming shortened V by 3 bases and J by 10 bases, and 10 bases separated the two germline ends. The CDR3 region is CAWRNRLEQFF. The CDR3 DNA is TGTGCCTGGAGGAACCGATTAGAGCAGTTCTTC.

This chain joins TRBV5-5 and TRBJ1-3; D call uncertain. Looked up from germline, CDR1 is SGHKS and CDR2 is YYEKEE (reference sequence). The CDR3 is 16 amino acids. Trimming took 3 bases from V and 0 from J, leaving 13 bases between them. CDR3 region: CASSSSRASSGNTIYF. For the CDR3, the DNA is TGTGCCAGCAGCTCTTCGAGGGCCAGCTCTGGAAACACCATATATTTT. The variable domain in full, with the rest retrieved from reference TRBV5-5 and TRBJ1-3, is DAGVTQSPTHLIKTRGQQVTLRCSPISGHKSVSWYQQVLGQGPQFIFQYYEKEERGRGNFPDRFSARQFPNYSSELNVNALLLGDSALYLCASSSSRASSGNTIYFGEGSWLTVV.

The chain joins TRBV19 to TRBJ1-5, with 7 bases matching TRBD1. Unmatched junction bases numbered 6, after V lost 4 bases and J lost 0 bases. The CDR3 has 16 amino acids. Germline CDR1 and CDR2: LNHDA and SQIVND (reference sequence). The CDR3 sequence is CASSSRRGSSNQPQHF. CDR3 coding DNA: TGTGCCAGTAGTAGTCGCAGGGGGAGTAGCAATCAGCCCCAGCATTTT.

The rearrangement links TRBV5-6 to TRBJ2-1, with D possibly being TRBD1 (6 bases). CDR1 and CDR2 from the germline V gene are SGHDT and YYEEEE. This CDR3 is built from 14 residues. Trimming shortened V by 2 bases and J by 1 base, and 7 bases separated the two germline ends. The CDR3 loop reads CASSLQGSYNEQFF. The CDR3 DNA is TGTGCCAGCAGCTTACAGGGATCCTACAATGAGCAGTTCTTC.